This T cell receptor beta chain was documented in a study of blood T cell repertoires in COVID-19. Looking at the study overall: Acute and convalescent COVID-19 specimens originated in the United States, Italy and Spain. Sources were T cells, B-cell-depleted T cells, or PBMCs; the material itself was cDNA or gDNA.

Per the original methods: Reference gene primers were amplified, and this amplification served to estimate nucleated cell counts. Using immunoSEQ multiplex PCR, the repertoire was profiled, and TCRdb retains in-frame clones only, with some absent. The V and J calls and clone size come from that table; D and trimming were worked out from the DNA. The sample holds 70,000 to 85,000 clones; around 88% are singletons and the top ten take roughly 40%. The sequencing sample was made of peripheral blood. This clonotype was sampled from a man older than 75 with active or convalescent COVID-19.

The CDR3: CASSVYSGRPSTDTQYF. CDR3 coding DNA: TGTGCCAGCAGCGTATATAGCGGGAGACCCAGCACAGATACGCAGTATTTT. The chain combines TRBV9 with TRBJ2-3; 9 positions match TRBD2. The CDR3 is made up of 17 amino acids. Germline loops: CDR1 SGDLS, CDR2 YYNGEE. The trim removed 1 base at V and 0 bases at J, leaving 6 bases unmatched.